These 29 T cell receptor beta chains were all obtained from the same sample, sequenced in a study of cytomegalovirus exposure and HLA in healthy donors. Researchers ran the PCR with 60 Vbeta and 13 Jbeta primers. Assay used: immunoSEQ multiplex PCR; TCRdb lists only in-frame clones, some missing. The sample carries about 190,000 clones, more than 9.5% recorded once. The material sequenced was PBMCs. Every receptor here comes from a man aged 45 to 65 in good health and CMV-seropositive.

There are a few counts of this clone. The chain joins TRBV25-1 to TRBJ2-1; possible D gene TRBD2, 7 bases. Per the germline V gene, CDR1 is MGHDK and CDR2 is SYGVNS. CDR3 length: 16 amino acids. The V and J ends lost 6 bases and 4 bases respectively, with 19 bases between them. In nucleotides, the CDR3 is TGTGCCAGCAGACCCTCAACAAGGGGGGGATACAATGAGCAGTTCTTC. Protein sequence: CASRPSTRGGYNEQFF.

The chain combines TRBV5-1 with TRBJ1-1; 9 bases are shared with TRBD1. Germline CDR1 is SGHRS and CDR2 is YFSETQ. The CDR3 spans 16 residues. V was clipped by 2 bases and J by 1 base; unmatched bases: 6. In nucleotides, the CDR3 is TGCGCCAGCAGCTTCGGACAGGGGAGGGCGAACACTGAAGCTTTCTTT. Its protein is CASSFGQGRANTEAFF.

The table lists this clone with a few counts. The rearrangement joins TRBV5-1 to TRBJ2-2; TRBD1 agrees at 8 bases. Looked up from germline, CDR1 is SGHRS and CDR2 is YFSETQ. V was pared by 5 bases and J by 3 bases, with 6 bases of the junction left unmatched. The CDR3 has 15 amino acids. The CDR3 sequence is CASSYAGGDTGELFF. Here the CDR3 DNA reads TGCGCCAGCAGTTATGCAGGGGGCGACACCGGGGAGCTGTTTTTT.

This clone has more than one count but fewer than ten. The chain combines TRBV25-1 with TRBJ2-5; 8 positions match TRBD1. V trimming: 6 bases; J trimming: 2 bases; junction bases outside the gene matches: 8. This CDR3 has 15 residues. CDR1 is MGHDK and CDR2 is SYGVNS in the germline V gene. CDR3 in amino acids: CASSKPGQVQETQYF. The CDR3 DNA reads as TGTGCCAGCAGCAAACCGGGACAGGTACAAGAGACCCAGTACTTC.

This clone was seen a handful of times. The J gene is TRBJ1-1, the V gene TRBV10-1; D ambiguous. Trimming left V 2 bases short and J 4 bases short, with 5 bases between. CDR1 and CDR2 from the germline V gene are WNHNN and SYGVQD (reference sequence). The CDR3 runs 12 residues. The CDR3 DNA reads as TGCGCCAGCAGTGAGCCAGGCACTGAAGCTTTCTTT. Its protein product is CASSEPGTEAFF.

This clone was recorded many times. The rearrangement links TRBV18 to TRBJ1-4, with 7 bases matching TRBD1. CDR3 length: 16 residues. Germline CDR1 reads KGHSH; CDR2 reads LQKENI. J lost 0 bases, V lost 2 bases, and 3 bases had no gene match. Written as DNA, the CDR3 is TGTGCCAGCTCACCAAGGGGGCAGACAACTAATGAAAAACTGTTTTTT. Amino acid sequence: CASSPRGQTTNEKLFF.

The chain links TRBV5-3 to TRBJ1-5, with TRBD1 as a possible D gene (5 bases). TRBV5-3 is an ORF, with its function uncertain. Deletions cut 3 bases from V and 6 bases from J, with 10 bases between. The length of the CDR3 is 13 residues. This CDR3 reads CARSSWGGQPQHF. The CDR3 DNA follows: TGTGCCAGAAGCTCCTGGGGCGGTCAGCCCCAGCATTTT.

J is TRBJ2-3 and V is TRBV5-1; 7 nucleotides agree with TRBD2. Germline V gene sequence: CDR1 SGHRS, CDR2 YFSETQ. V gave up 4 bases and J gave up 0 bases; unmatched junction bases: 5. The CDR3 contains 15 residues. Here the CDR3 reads CASSGSGDSTDTQYF. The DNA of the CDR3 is TGCGCCAGCAGCGGGAGCGGGGATAGCACAGATACGCAGTATTTT.

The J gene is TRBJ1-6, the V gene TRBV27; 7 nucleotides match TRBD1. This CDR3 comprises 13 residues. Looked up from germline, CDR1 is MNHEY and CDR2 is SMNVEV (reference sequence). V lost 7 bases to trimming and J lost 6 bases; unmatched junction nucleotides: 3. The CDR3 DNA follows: TGTGCCAGCACCGGACAGGTTAATTCACCCCTCCACTTT. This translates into CASTGQVNSPLHF.

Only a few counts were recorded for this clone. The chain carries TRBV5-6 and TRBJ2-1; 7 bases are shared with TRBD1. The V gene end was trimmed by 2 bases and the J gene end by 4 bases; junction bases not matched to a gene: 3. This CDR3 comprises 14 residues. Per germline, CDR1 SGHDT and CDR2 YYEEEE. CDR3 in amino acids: CASSFPDRYNEQFF. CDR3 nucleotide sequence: TGTGCCAGCAGCTTCCCGGACAGGTACAATGAGCAGTTCTTC.

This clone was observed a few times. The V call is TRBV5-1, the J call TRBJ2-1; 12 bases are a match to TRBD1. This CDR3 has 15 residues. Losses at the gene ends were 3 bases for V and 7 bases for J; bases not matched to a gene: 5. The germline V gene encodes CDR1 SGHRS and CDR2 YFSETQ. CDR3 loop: CASSSGTGGGNEQFF. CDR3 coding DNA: TGCGCCAGCAGCTCCGGGACAGGGGGCGGAAATGAGCAGTTCTTC.

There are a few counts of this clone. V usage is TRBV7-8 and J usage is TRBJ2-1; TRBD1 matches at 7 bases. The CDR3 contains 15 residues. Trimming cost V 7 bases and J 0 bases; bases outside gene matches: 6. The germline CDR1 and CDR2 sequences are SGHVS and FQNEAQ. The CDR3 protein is CASKAGTASYNEQFF. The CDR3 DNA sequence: TGTGCCAGCAAGGCCGGGACAGCCTCCTACAATGAGCAGTTCTTC.

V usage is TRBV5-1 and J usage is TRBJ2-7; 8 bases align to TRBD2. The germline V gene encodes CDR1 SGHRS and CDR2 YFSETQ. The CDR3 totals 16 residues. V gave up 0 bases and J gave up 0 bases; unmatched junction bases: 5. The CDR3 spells CASSLDDGGASYEQYF. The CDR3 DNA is TGCGCCAGCAGCTTGGATGACGGGGGGGCCTCCTACGAGCAGTACTTC.

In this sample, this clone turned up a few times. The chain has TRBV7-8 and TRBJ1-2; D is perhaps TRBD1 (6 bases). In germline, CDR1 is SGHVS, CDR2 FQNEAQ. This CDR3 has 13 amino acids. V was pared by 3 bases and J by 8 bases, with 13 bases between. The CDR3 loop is CASSFKGDRGYTF. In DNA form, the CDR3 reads TGTGCCAGCAGCTTCAAGGGGGATCGGGGCTACACCTTC.

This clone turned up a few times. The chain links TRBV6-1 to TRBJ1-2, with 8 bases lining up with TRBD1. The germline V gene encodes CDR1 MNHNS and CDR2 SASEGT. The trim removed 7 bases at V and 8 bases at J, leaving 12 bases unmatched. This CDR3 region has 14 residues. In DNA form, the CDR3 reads TGTGCCAGCATCAAGGGACAGGAACATAGAGGCTACACCTTC. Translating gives CASIKGQEHRGYTF.

This chain's CDR3 is CASSIAPRSEQYV. For the CDR3, the DNA is TGTGCCAGTAGTATAGCCCCTCGCAGCGAGCAGTACGTC. The chain joins TRBV19 to TRBJ2-7; D call uncertain. Germline V gene sequence: CDR1 LNHDA, CDR2 SQIVND (reference sequence). CDR3 size: 13 residues. The germline V and J ends were trimmed by 1 base and 6 bases, with 10 bases remaining between them.

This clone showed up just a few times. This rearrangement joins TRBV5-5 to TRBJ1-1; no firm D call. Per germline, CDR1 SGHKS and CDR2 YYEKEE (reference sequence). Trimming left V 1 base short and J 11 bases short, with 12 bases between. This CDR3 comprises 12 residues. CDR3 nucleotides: TGTGCCAGCAGCTTGTCCTCTTCGGGGGCTTTCTTT. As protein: CASSLSSSGAFF. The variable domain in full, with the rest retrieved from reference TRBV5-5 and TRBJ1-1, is DAGVTQSPTHLIKTRGQQVTLRCSPISGHKSVSWYQQVLGQGPQFIFQYYEKEERGRGNFPDRFSARQFPNYSSELNVNALLLGDSALYLCASSLSSSGAFFGQGTRLTVV.

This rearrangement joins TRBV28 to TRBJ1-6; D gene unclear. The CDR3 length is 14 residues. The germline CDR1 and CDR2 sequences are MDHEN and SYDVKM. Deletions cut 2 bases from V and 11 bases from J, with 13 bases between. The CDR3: CASSLAQSGTPLHF. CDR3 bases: TGTGCCAGCAGTTTAGCCCAGAGCGGGACACCCCTCCACTTT. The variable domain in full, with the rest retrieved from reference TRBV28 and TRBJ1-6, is DVKVTQSSRYLVKRTGEKVFLECVQDMDHENMFWYRQDPGLGLRLIYFSYDVKMKEKGDIPEGYSVSREKKERFSLILESASTNQTSMYLCASSLAQSGTPLHFGNGTRLTVT.

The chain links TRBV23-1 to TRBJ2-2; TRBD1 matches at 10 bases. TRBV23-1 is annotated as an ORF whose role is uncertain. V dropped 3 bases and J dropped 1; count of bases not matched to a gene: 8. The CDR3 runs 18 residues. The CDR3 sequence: CASSHRPGTGVNTGELFF. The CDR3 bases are TGCGCCAGCAGTCATAGACCCGGGACAGGGGTGAACACCGGGGAGCTGTTTTTT.

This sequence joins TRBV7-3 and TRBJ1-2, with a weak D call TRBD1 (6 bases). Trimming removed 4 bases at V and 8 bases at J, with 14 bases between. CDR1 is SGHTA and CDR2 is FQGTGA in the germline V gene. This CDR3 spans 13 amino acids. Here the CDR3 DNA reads TGTGCCAGCAGCTCCGACAGGCTTTCGGGCTACACCTTC. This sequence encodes CASSSDRLSGYTF.

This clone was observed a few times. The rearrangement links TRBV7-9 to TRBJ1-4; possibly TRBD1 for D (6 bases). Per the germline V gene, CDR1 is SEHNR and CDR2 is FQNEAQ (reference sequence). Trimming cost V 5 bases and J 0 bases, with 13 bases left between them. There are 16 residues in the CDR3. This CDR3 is CASSRRTVATNEKLFF. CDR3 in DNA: TGTGCCAGCAGCCGAAGGACAGTTGCAACTAATGAAAAACTGTTTTTT. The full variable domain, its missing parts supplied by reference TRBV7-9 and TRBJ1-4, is DTGVSQNPRHKITKRGQNVTFRCDPISEHNRLYWYRQTLGQGPEFLTYFQNEAQLEKSRLLSDRFSAERPKGSFSTLEIQRTEQGDSAMYLCASSRRTVATNEKLFFGSGTQLSVL.

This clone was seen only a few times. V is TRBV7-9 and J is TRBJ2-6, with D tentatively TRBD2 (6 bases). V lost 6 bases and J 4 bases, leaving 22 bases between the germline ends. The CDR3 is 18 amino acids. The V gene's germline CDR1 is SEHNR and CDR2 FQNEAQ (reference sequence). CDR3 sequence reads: CASSGGAAVTRGANVLTF. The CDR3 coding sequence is TGTGCCAGCAGTGGCGGGGCAGCCGTAACGAGGGGGGCCAACGTCCTGACTTTC.

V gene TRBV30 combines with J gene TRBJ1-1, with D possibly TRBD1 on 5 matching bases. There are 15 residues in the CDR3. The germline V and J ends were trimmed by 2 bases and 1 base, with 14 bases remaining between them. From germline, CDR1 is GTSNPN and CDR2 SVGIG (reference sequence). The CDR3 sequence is CAWSSWGGENTEAFF. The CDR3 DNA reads TGTGCCTGGAGTTCCTGGGGGGGAGAGAACACTGAAGCTTTCTTT.

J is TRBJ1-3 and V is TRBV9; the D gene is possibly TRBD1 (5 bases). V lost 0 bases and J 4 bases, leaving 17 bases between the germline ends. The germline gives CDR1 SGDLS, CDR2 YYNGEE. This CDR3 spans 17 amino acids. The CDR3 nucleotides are TGTGCCAGCAGCGTAGGCCAGACAGTACGTGGAGGAAACACCATATATTTT. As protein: CASSVGQTVRGGNTIYF.

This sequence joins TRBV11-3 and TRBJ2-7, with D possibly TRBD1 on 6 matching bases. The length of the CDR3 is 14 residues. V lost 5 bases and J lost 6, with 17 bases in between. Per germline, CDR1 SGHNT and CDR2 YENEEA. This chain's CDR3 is CASSLTGFQREQYF. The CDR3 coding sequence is TGTGCCAGCAGCCTAACAGGGTTCCAACGCGAGCAGTACTTC.

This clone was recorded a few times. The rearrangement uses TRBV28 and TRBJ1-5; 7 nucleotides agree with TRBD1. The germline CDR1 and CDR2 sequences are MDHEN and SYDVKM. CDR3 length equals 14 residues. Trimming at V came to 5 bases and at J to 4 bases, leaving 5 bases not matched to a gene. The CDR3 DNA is TGTGCCAGCAGTACAGGGGTCCGAAATCAGCCCCAGCATTTT. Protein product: CASSTGVRNQPQHF.

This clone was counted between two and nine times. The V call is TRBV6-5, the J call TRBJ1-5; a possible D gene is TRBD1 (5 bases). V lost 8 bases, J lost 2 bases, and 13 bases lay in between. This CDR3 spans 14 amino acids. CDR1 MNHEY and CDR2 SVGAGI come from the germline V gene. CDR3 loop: CASSRGVGNQPQHF. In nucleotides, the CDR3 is TGTGCCAGCTCCCGGGGGGTTGGCAATCAGCCCCAGCATTTT.

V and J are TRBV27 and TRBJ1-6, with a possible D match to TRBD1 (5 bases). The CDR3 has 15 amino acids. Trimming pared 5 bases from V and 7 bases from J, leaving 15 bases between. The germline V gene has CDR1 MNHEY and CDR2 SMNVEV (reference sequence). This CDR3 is CASSPPTGGNSPLHF. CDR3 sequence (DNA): TGTGCCAGCAGTCCTCCGACCGGGGGGAATTCACCCCTCCACTTT.

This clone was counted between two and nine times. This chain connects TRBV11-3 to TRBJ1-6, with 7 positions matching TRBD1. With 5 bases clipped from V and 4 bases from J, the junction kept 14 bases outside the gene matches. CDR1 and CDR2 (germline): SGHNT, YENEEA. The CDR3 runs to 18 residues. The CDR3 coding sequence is TGTGCCAGCAGCATACGCCCCCTCGGGACAGCGTATAATTCACCCCTCCACTTT. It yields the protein CASSIRPLGTAYNSPLHF.